This T cell receptor (beta chain) was identified in a study of cytomegalovirus exposure and HLA in healthy donors. As for this clone: The antigen is not known.

Study-wide results and limits: Previous analysis showed most TCR beta V segments were productive about 90% or about 30% of the time.

13 Jbeta primers and 60 Vbeta primers were used for the PCR. Profiled with immunoSEQ multiplex PCR; TCRdb holds only in-frame clones, not every one. This listing includes over 25,000 clones. In germline, CDR1 is SGHTA, CDR2 FQGNSA. Trimming cost V 0 bases and J 0 bases; bases outside gene matches: 1. The CDR3 covers 15 residues. The receptor was derived from a young man in good health and CMV-seronegative. Sequencing input: PBMCs. The chain employs TRBV7-2 and TRBJ2-7, with 8 bases fitting TRBD2. The CDR3 sequence is CASSLASGVSYEQYF. In DNA, the CDR3 is TGTGCCAGCAGCTTAGCTAGCGGGGTCTCCTACGAGCAGTACTTC.